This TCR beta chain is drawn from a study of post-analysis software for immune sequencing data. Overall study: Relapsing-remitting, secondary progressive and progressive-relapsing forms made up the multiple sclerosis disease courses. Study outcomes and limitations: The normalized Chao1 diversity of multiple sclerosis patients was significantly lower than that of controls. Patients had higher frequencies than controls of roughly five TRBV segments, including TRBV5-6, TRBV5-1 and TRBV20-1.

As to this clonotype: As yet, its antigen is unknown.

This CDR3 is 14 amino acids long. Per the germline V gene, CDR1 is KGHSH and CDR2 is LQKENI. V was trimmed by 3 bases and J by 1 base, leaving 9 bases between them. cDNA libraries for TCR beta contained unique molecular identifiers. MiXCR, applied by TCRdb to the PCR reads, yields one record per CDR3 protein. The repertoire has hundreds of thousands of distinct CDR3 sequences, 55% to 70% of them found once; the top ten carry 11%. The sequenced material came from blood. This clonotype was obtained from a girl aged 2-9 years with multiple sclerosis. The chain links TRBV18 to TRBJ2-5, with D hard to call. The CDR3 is CASSPQSFQETQYF. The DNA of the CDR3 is TGTGCCAGCTCACCGCAGTCATTCCAAGAGACCCAGTACTTC.